This passage covers 30 T cell receptor beta chains from one sample sequenced in a study of T cells after yellow fever vaccination. TCRdb reanalysed the 5' RACE reads using MiXCR and keeps one entry per CDR3 protein. The profile shows 500,000 to 650,000 distinct CDR3 sequences, 17% of them singletons. Sequenced here: PBMCs, sampled about 5 days after the first yellow fever vaccination. The origin of the receptors is a man younger than 35 who received the YFV17D yellow fever vaccine.

This chain connects TRBV6-1 to TRBJ2-6; D gene uncertain. The V end was cut by 11 bases, the J end by 0 bases, with 14 bases between. Germline values: CDR1 MNHNS, CDR2 SASEGT. This CDR3 region has 15 residues. The CDR3 DNA reads TGTGCCTGCACGTGGCTCAGCTCTGGGGCCAACGTCCTGACTTTC. Its protein product is CACTWLSSGANVLTF.

The chain couples TRBV24-1 to TRBJ2-3; 7 nucleotides match TRBD2. Germline trimming cut 2 bases from V and 4 bases from J; bases unmatched to any gene: 11. Looked up from germline, CDR1 is KGHDR and CDR2 is SFDVKD. The CDR3 spans 17 residues. CDR3 in amino acids: CATSDSWGGRDADTQYF. The CDR3 bases are TGTGCCACCAGTGATTCCTGGGGAGGGAGGGACGCAGATACGCAGTATTTT.

J is TRBJ2-1 and V is TRBV7-3, with 10 bases fitting TRBD2. Germline V lookup: CDR1 SGHTA, CDR2 FQGTGA. The J segment lost 9 bases and the V segment lost 5 bases, leaving 10 bases of the junction unmatched. The CDR3 has 15 residues. The CDR3 DNA sequence: TGTGCCAGCAGCCAAGGGGAGCGGGGGGGCGGTGAGCAGTTCTTC. Translating gives CASSQGERGGGEQFF. Drawing the rest from reference TRBV7-3 and TRBJ2-1, the complete variable domain is GAGVSQTPSNKVTEKGKYVELRCDPISGHTALYWYRQSLGQGPEFLIYFQGTGAADDSGLPNDRFFAVRPEGSVSTLKIQRTERGDSAVYLCASSQGERGGGEQFFGPGTRLTVL.

This clonotype was counted between two and nine times. The chain joins TRBV7-9 to TRBJ1-5, with D unclear. The CDR3 is made up of 15 amino acids. Germline lookup yields CDR1 SEHNR and CDR2 FQNEAQ (reference sequence). Trimming stripped 5 bases from V and 4 bases from J, with 15 bases between. The CDR3 DNA follows: TGTGCCAGCAGCCAAGACGGGAAGTTTAATCAGCCCCAGCATTTT. Amino acids: CASSQDGKFNQPQHF.

This clonotype was found many times. The rearrangement joins TRBV7-2 to TRBJ2-7; a possible D gene is TRBD1 (6 bases). Trimming shortened V by 5 bases and J by 5 bases, and 13 bases separated the two germline ends. Germline CDR1 is SGHTA and CDR2 is FQGNSA. The CDR3 covers 13 residues. The CDR3 DNA reads as TGTGCCAGCAGCCCGGACAGTTTGGACGAGCAGTACTTC. It codes for CASSPDSLDEQYF.

The chain couples TRBV7-9 to TRBJ1-1; 9 bases map to TRBD1. The germline V gene encodes CDR1 SEHNR and CDR2 FQNEAQ (reference sequence). V was pared by 1 base and J by 5 bases, with 2 bases of the junction left unmatched. The CDR3 spans 14 residues. DNA for the CDR3: TGTGCCAGCAGCTTAGAGGACAGGGGTACTGAAGCTTTCTTT. It yields the protein CASSLEDRGTEAFF.

This clonotype was seen a few times. The chain is built from TRBV6-2 or TRBV6-3 and TRBJ2-5; D gene uncertain. V shed 5 bases and J shed 1 base, with 14 bases lying between them. This CDR3 contains 15 residues. The V gene's germline CDR1 is MNHEY and CDR2 SVGEGT. The CDR3 loop is CASSRAQVLQETQYF. CDR3 DNA sequence: TGTGCCAGCAGTCGAGCTCAGGTTCTCCAAGAGACCCAGTACTTC.

Ten or more counts support this clonotype. J is TRBJ1-5 and V is TRBV4-2; D remains ambiguous. Trimming pared 0 bases from V and 6 bases from J, leaving 6 bases between. The CDR3 has 13 amino acids. CDR1 LGHNA and CDR2 YNFKEQ come from the germline V gene. This CDR3 is CASSQDYSQPQHF. The CDR3 region has the DNA TGTGCCAGCAGCCAAGATTATAGTCAGCCCCAGCATTTT.

This clonotype was counted a few times. The chain is built from TRBV5-4 and TRBJ2-7; no reliable D call. The CDR3 has 15 residues. CDR1 and CDR2 from the germline V gene are SGHNT and YYREEE (reference sequence). Trimming left V 5 bases short and J 2 bases short, with 17 bases between. Here the CDR3 DNA reads TGTGCCAGCAGTCATTGGGGAAAAGGGCCCTACGAGCAGTACTTC. Protein product: CASSHWGKGPYEQYF.

This clonotype was observed a handful of times. V and J are TRBV23-1 and TRBJ2-7; 8 nucleotides agree with TRBD2. TRBV23-1 belongs to the ORF category, with a function that is uncertain. J gave up 6 bases and V 7 bases, and 14 bases lay outside the gene matches. The CDR3 runs to 15 residues. The CDR3 DNA follows: TGCGCCAGCATCTCCCCATCGGGGGGGGTAGGCGAGCAGTACTTC. Protein sequence: CASISPSGGVGEQYF.

This chain uses TRBV9 with TRBJ2-3, with 13 bases matching TRBD2. Germline V gene data show CDR1 as SGDLS and CDR2 as YYNGEE. V was pared by 0 bases and J by 7 bases, with 2 bases of the junction left unmatched. The CDR3 totals 15 residues. The CDR3 region is CASSVGGLAGNTQYF. CDR3 nucleotides: TGTGCCAGCAGCGTAGGGGGACTAGCGGGGAATACGCAGTATTTT.

The genes are TRBV5-5 and TRBJ1-5; perhaps TRBD1 as D (6 bases). Germline-derived CDR1 and CDR2 are SGHKS and YYEKEE (reference sequence). The CDR3 loop spans 14 amino acids. V lost 1 base and J lost 6, with 11 bases in between. The CDR3 here is CASSLYRGLQPQHF. The DNA for the CDR3 is TGTGCCAGCAGCTTGTACCGGGGGCTTCAGCCCCAGCATTTT. Filled out from reference TRBV5-5 and TRBJ1-5, the complete variable domain reads DAGVTQSPTHLIKTRGQQVTLRCSPISGHKSVSWYQQVLGQGPQFIFQYYEKEERGRGNFPDRFSARQFPNYSSELNVNALLLGDSALYLCASSLYRGLQPQHFGDGTRLSIL.

This clonotype was observed a few times. The V and J genes are TRBV15 and TRBJ1-2, with TRBD1 as a possible D gene (5 bases). Germline V gene lookup returns CDR1 LNHNV and CDR2 YYDKDF (reference sequence). Trimming cost V 1 base and J 1 base, with 13 bases left between them. This CDR3 region has 16 residues. In DNA, the CDR3 is TGTGCCACCAGCAGAGCCTGGGACGGCGATAACTATGGCTACACCTTC. Amino acids: CATSRAWDGDNYGYTF.

The V call is TRBV28, the J call TRBJ2-1; 9 bases align to TRBD1. After removal of 3 bases from V and 6 bases from J, the junction contained 6 bases not matched to a gene. The CDR3 has 15 amino acids. CDR1 and CDR2 from the germline V gene are MDHEN and SYDVKM. CDR3 protein: CASSFPGQGPNEQFF. The CDR3 DNA sequence: TGTGCCAGCAGTTTTCCGGGACAGGGACCCAATGAGCAGTTCTTC.

This chain uses TRBV3-1 with TRBJ1-2; 7 bases align to TRBD1. The CDR3 length is 14 residues. Per germline, CDR1 LGHDT and CDR2 YNNKEL (reference sequence). V was clipped by 0 bases and J by 9 bases; unmatched bases: 7. The CDR3 sequence is CASSQEARGVSYTF. In nucleotides, the CDR3 is TGTGCCAGCAGCCAAGAGGCCAGGGGGGTGAGCTACACCTTC.

The gene calls are TRBV9 and TRBJ1-2, with unresolved D. The CDR3 is made up of 13 amino acids. V was trimmed by 0 bases and J by 0 bases, leaving 3 bases between them. Germline CDR1 SGDLS, CDR2 YYNGEE. CDR3: CASSVASNYGYTF. The CDR3 DNA reads as TGTGCCAGCAGCGTAGCCTCTAACTATGGCTACACCTTC.

This chain links TRBV6-1 with TRBJ1-4; 9 positions agree with TRBD1. The CDR3 has 16 amino acids. The J segment lost 2 bases and the V segment lost 6 bases, leaving 7 bases of the junction unmatched. From germline, CDR1 is MNHNS and CDR2 SASEGT. The CDR3 region has the DNA TGTGCCAGCAGAACTGCCGGGACAGGGACTAATGAAAAACTGTTTTTT. Translated, it gives CASRTAGTGTNEKLFF.

This clonotype was seen a few times. This rearrangement joins TRBV6-2 or TRBV6-3 to TRBJ1-5; D gene ambiguous. Trimming left V 2 bases short and J 6 bases short, with 11 bases between. Germline CDR1 and CDR2: MNHEY and SVGEGT. The CDR3 loop spans 14 amino acids. The CDR3 loop reads CASSYGGGSQPQHF. The CDR3 DNA sequence: TGTGCCAGCAGTTACGGCGGCGGCAGTCAGCCCCAGCATTTT.

This clonotype was recorded a few times. The chain carries TRBV12-5 and TRBJ2-2, with 13 bases lining up with TRBD2. The CDR3 sequence is 16 residues long. Trimming removed 6 bases from V and 3 bases from J; junction bases left unmatched: 4. Looked up from germline, CDR1 is LGHNT and CDR2 is FRNRAP. The CDR3 loop is CASGRTSGGDTGELFF. The DNA of the CDR3 is TGTGCTAGTGGCAGGACTAGCGGGGGAGACACCGGGGAGCTGTTTTTT.

The V and J genes are TRBV6-5 and TRBJ2-3; 8 nucleotides agree with TRBD2. The CDR3 extends over 15 amino acids. The V gene end was trimmed by 2 bases and the J gene end by 5 bases; junction bases not matched to a gene: 6. Germline assignment: CDR1 MNHEY and CDR2 SVGAGI. Here the CDR3 reads CASSYRAGAGDTQYF. In DNA form, the CDR3 reads TGTGCCAGCAGTTACCGAGCGGGGGCGGGAGATACGCAGTATTTT.

This clonotype has more than one count but fewer than ten. The chain employs TRBV12-3 or TRBV12-4 and TRBJ2-7, with TRBD2 as a possible D gene (5 bases). V dropped 2 bases and J dropped 2 bases, with 7 bases sitting between them. The CDR3 consists of 13 residues. DNA of the CDR3: TGTGCCAGCAGTTTAAGGGAGACCTACGAGCAGTACTTC. Encoded protein: CASSLRETYEQYF.

The gene calls are TRBV4-3 and TRBJ1-2; TRBD1 matches 7 bases. The CDR3 totals 17 residues. With 0 bases clipped from V and 0 bases from J, the junction kept 7 bases outside the gene matches. Looked up from germline, CDR1 is LGHNA and CDR2 is YSLEER. CDR3 sequence reads: CASSQDRGSFTNYGYTF. In nucleotides, the CDR3 is TGCGCCAGCAGCCAAGACAGGGGGTCATTCACTAACTATGGCTACACCTTC.

In this sample, this clonotype turned up once. The chain employs TRBV4-3 and TRBJ1-2; D perhaps matches TRBD1 (5 bases). V was cut by 1 base and J by 6 bases, with 12 bases left in between. Germline V gives CDR1 LGHNA, CDR2 YSLEER. There are 14 residues in the CDR3. DNA for the CDR3: TGCGCCAGCAGCCAAGGGGCAGGAGGGGATGGCTACACCTTC. It specifies CASSQGAGGDGYTF.

The sample holds one count of this clonotype. The rearrangement joins TRBV20-1 to TRBJ1-5; perhaps TRBD1 as D (6 bases). CDR1 is DFQATT, CDR2 SNEGSKA, per germline (reference sequence). Trimming stripped 6 bases from V and 2 bases from J, with 20 bases between. The CDR3 length is 16 residues. CDR3 amino acids: CSAKRASGHGNQPQHF. CDR3 nucleotide sequence: TGCAGTGCAAAAAGGGCTTCGGGACACGGCAATCAGCCCCAGCATTTT.

This clonotype was seen many times. The rearrangement links TRBV12-3 or TRBV12-4 to TRBJ2-1, with D perhaps TRBD2 (6 bases). V was clipped by 3 bases and J by 5 bases, with 17 bases between them. This CDR3 has 16 residues. CDR3 loop: CASSFPAGTNDNEQFF. In nucleotides, the CDR3 is TGTGCCAGCAGTTTTCCGGCGGGGACGAACGACAATGAGCAGTTCTTC.

The chain links TRBV9 to TRBJ1-1; D is perhaps TRBD1 (6 bases). Trimming removed 2 bases from V and 1 base from J, with 9 bases in between. The CDR3 is 14 amino acids. Looked up from germline, CDR1 is SGDLS and CDR2 is YYNGEE. CDR3 residues: CASSVGTPNTEAFF. Here the CDR3 DNA reads TGTGCCAGCAGCGTCGGGACACCGAACACTGAAGCTTTCTTT.

The V gene is TRBV20-1, the J gene TRBJ2-3; tentatively, D is TRBD1 (6 bases). Trimming took 6 bases from V and 5 from J, leaving 18 bases between them. Germline values: CDR1 DFQATT, CDR2 SNEGSKA (reference sequence). The length of the CDR3 is 14 residues. CDR3 nucleotide sequence: TGCAGTGCGCCGGCCAACAGGGACCGAGATACGCAGTATTTT. It encodes CSAPANRDRDTQYF.

This clonotype appeared a few times. This chain joins TRBV7-2 and TRBJ2-3; 14 bases fit TRBD2. Unmatched junction bases numbered 8, after V lost 1 base and J lost 14 bases. Germline V CDR1 and CDR2: SGHTA, FQGNSA. The CDR3 runs 15 residues. The CDR3 loop is CASSLVTSGGAVAYF. CDR3 DNA: TGTGCCAGCAGCTTAGTGACTAGCGGGGGGGCCGTGGCGTATTTT.

V and J are TRBV9 and TRBJ1-1; D not certain. Germline CDR1 is SGDLS and CDR2 is YYNGEE. There are 14 residues in the CDR3. V shed 6 bases and J shed 0 bases, with 12 bases lying between them. CDR3 amino acids: CASTPWDLNTEAFF. The CDR3 DNA follows: TGTGCCAGCACCCCTTGGGATTTGAACACTGAAGCTTTCTTT.

The chain combines TRBV27 with TRBJ1-1; D gene uncertain. This CDR3 is 14 amino acids long. The germline CDR1 and CDR2 sequences are MNHEY and SMNVEV (reference sequence). V dropped 5 bases and J dropped 2 bases, with 12 bases sitting between them. CDR3 nucleotide sequence: TGTGCCAGCAGTCCCCGGGCAGTCAACACTGAAGCTTTCTTT. Encoded protein: CASSPRAVNTEAFF.